What follows are 15 T cell receptor beta chains derived from one specimen sequenced in a study of CD8 T cells in Susac syndrome. Random hexamers were used to reverse transcribe an amount of about 0.45 to 1 ug RNA. One entry per CDR3 protein, called by TCRdb with MiXCR from the immunoSEQ multiplex PCR reads. Of 120,000 to 150,000 distinct CDR3 sequences listed, 85% to 95% were seen once; the top ten hold roughly 0.27%. The sample was CD8+ T cells from PBMCs. These TCRs come from a human donor in good health.

The chain joins TRBV4-3 to TRBJ2-1; 15 positions match TRBD2. Losses at the gene ends were 5 bases for V and 9 bases for J; bases not matched to a gene: 2. The CDR3 length is 14 residues. Germline V gene lookup returns CDR1 LGHNA and CDR2 YSLEER. In DNA form, the CDR3 reads TGCGCCAGCAGCTGGACTAGCGGGAGGGCTGAGCAGTTCTTC. It codes for CASSWTSGRAEQFF.

This sequence joins TRBV11-2 and TRBJ2-7; D is perhaps TRBD1 or TRBD2 (6 bases each). Trimming stripped 2 bases from V and 2 bases from J, with 13 bases between. From germline, CDR1 is SGHAT and CDR2 FQNNGV. This CDR3 has 15 amino acids. This chain's CDR3 is CASSLPRDKTYEQYF. CDR3 sequence (DNA): TGTGCCAGCAGCTTACCGCGGGACAAAACCTACGAGCAGTACTTC.

The CDR3 DNA follows: TGCAGTGCTATAGGGTTGGACAGGGGTTACGAGCAGTACTTC. It yields the protein CSAIGLDRGYEQYF. The chain employs TRBV20-1 and TRBJ2-7, with 9 bases matching TRBD1. This CDR3 is 14 amino acids long. CDR1 is DFQATT and CDR2 is SNEGSKA in the germline V gene (reference sequence). V was clipped by 4 bases and J by 4 bases; unmatched bases: 8.

The V gene is TRBV20-1, the J gene TRBJ2-1, with D possibly being TRBD2 (6 bases). The germline gives CDR1 DFQATT, CDR2 SNEGSKA (reference sequence). With 5 bases removed from V and 0 bases from J, the gap between germline ends came to 14 bases. CDR3 length equals 15 residues. The CDR3 spells CSALTSQSSYNEQFF. The CDR3 coding sequence is TGCAGTGCTCTTACTAGCCAGAGCTCCTACAATGAGCAGTTCTTC.

J is TRBJ2-7 and V is TRBV20-1; D is unclear. The germline V gene encodes CDR1 DFQATT and CDR2 SNEGSKA (reference sequence). Trimming removed 4 bases at V and 5 bases at J, with 12 bases between. CDR3 size: 12 residues. The CDR3 region has the DNA TGCAGTGCTAACTCTCTCCTGAACGAGCAGTACTTC. Translating gives CSANSLLNEQYF.

The rearrangement uses TRBV21-1 and TRBJ1-5. TRBV21-1 is marked as a pseudogene. CDR3 size: 10 residues. CDR3 sequence: CASGNQPQHF. CDR3 nucleotide sequence: TGTGCCAGCGGTAATCAGCCCCAGCATTTT.

This chain links TRBV28 with TRBJ1-2; tentatively, D is TRBD1 (5 bases). CDR1 MDHEN and CDR2 SYDVKM come from the germline V gene. Trimming took 8 bases from V and 5 from J, leaving 18 bases between them. The CDR3 contains 14 residues. Here the CDR3 reads CASCLGANAYGYTF. The CDR3 coding sequence is TGTGCCAGCTGTCTAGGGGCGAACGCATATGGCTACACCTTC.

The genes are TRBV7-9 and TRBJ1-1; unclear D gene. CDR3 length: 14 residues. CDR1 SEHNR and CDR2 FQNEAQ come from the germline V gene (reference sequence). V was pared by 3 bases and J by 1 base, with 9 bases between. For the CDR3, the DNA is TGTGCCAGCAGCTTCTCCCAGCAGAACACTGAAGCTTTCTTT. As protein: CASSFSQQNTEAFF.

This rearrangement joins TRBV18 to TRBJ1-1, with 8 bases matching TRBD1. The V gene end was trimmed by 2 bases and the J gene end by 6 bases; junction bases not matched to a gene: 5. CDR3 length equals 14 residues. CDR1 and CDR2 (germline): KGHSH, LQKENI. CDR3 sequence reads: CASSPWTGMAEAFF. CDR3 in DNA: TGTGCCAGCTCACCATGGACAGGGATGGCTGAAGCTTTCTTT.

This chain connects TRBV4-3 to TRBJ2-3; D might be TRBD1 (5 bases). Germline CDR1 reads LGHNA; CDR2 reads YSLEER. The CDR3 is 15 residues long. V shed 0 bases and J shed 0 bases, with 7 bases lying between them. The CDR3 region has the DNA TGCGCCAGCAGCCAAGACCAGGGAAGCACAGATACGCAGTATTTT. Protein: CASSQDQGSTDTQYF.

The genes are TRBV5-4 and TRBJ1-2, with a weak D call TRBD1 (5 bases). Germline CDR1 SGHNT, CDR2 YYREEE (reference sequence). The V end was cut by 1 base, the J end by 6 bases, with 13 bases between. The CDR3 spans 14 residues. Here the CDR3 reads CASSLTGLGDGYTF. DNA of the CDR3: TGTGCCAGCAGCTTGACAGGACTAGGGGATGGCTACACCTTC.

This clonotype has only a few counts. The CDR3 loop reads CASRQANEQFF. CDR3 sequence (DNA): TGTGCCAGCCGACAAGCCAATGAGCAGTTCTTC. V gene TRBV14 combines with J gene TRBJ2-1; D not resolved. The germline gives CDR1 SGHDN, CDR2 FVKESK. There are 11 residues in the CDR3. V dropped 8 bases and J dropped 6 bases, with 8 bases sitting between them.

This rearrangement joins TRBV7-8 to TRBJ2-2; D remains unclear. This CDR3 has 12 amino acids. Germline V gene sequence: CDR1 SGHVS, CDR2 FQNEAQ. Between the trimmed V and J ends, which lost 7 bases and 7 bases, there was a span of 10 bases. DNA of the CDR3: TGTGCCAGCAACCTACTGGGCGGGGAGCTGTTTTTT. It codes for CASNLLGGELFF.

V is TRBV27 and J is TRBJ2-7; a weak D match, TRBD2 (5 bases). Germline-derived CDR1 and CDR2 are MNHEY and SMNVEV (reference sequence). Between the trimmed V and J ends, which lost 2 bases and 4 bases, there was a span of 12 bases. The CDR3 spans 14 residues. The CDR3 bases are TGTGCCAGCAGTTTAGCGGGCACCCGGTACGAGCAGTACTTC. As protein: CASSLAGTRYEQYF.

V is TRBV27 and J is TRBJ1-1; 9 bases match TRBD1. V lost 5 bases and J lost 8; bases outside the gene matches: 9. Per the germline V gene, CDR1 is MNHEY and CDR2 is SMNVEV (reference sequence). The CDR3 runs 14 residues. The CDR3 region has the DNA TGTGCCAGCAGTACCAACCGGGACAGGGCGGAAGCTTTCTTT. It translates to CASSTNRDRAEAFF.